These T cell receptor beta chains were read from a single sample in a study of T-cell reconstitution after alpha-beta-depleted transplantation in children. TCRdb used MiXCR to reprocess the PCR reads, holding one entry per CDR3 protein. Of 670,000 or so distinct CDR3 sequences listed, around 12% are singletons. Sequenced here: PBMCs, sampled before TCRalphabeta/CD19-depleted stem cell transplant. The receptors shown here come from a girl aged 2 to 10 with congenital amegakaryocytic thrombocytopenia, due to receive a stem cell transplant. The CDR3 runs from the conserved cysteine through the conserved F or W. D genes are given only for firm matches. Only part of the rows carry a size: once, few, many, or a class if the clone is expanded.

j_call: TRBJ1-1
clone_size: few
v_call: TRBV10-3
d_call: TRBD1
cdr3_aa: CAISATGVGTEAFF

j_call: TRBJ2-7
clone_size: many
v_call: TRBV5-1
d_call: -
cdr3_aa: CASSPGAGNYEQYF

j_call: TRBJ2-1
clone_size: few
v_call: TRBV12-3/TRBV12-4
d_call: -
cdr3_aa: CATNGLSDEQFF

j_call: TRBJ2-7
clone_size: many
v_call: TRBV20-1
d_call: TRBD2
cdr3_aa: CSARVGTSRSHYEQYF

j_call: TRBJ2-2
clone_size: few
v_call: TRBV5-1
d_call: -
cdr3_aa: CASSQGSAPNTGELFF

j_call: TRBJ1-1
clone_size: many
v_call: TRBV6-1
d_call: TRBD1
cdr3_aa: CASRTRDRETEAFF

j_call: TRBJ2-5
clone_size: once
v_call: TRBV5-1
d_call: TRBD2
cdr3_aa: CASAASGTLGETQYF

j_call: TRBJ1-4
clone_size: -
v_call: TRBV7-2
d_call: -
cdr3_aa: CASSTQTATNEKLFF

j_call: TRBJ1-5
clone_size: -
v_call: TRBV5-1
d_call: TRBD1
cdr3_aa: CASSATGVSNQPQHF

j_call: TRBJ2-2
clone_size: many
v_call: TRBV11-3
d_call: TRBD1
cdr3_aa: CASSWTGGEAGELFF

j_call: TRBJ2-3
clone_size: few
v_call: TRBV14
d_call: -
cdr3_aa: CASSHIRDTQYF

j_call: TRBJ2-3
clone_size: many
v_call: TRBV12-3/TRBV12-4
d_call: TRBD2
cdr3_aa: CASSLVIGAGEDTQYF

j_call: TRBJ1-2
clone_size: -
v_call: TRBV20-1
d_call: -
cdr3_aa: CSALRGYGYTF

j_call: TRBJ2-4
clone_size: many
v_call: TRBV28
d_call: -
cdr3_aa: CASSNVGTLGIQYF

j_call: TRBJ2-5
clone_size: -
v_call: TRBV7-9
d_call: -
cdr3_aa: CASRPPSRQETQYF

j_call: TRBJ2-7
clone_size: many
v_call: TRBV12-3/TRBV12-4
d_call: -
cdr3_aa: CASSVTGYEQYF

j_call: TRBJ2-7
clone_size: -
v_call: TRBV6-5
d_call: TRBD2
cdr3_aa: CASSYSSGGDYEQYF

j_call: TRBJ2-5
clone_size: few
v_call: TRBV7-2
d_call: TRBD2
cdr3_aa: CASSPHFLRSGKETQYF

j_call: TRBJ2-3
clone_size: few
v_call: TRBV5-1
d_call: TRBD2
cdr3_aa: CASSQLGLSRTDTQYF

j_call: TRBJ1-1
clone_size: many
v_call: TRBV7-9
d_call: TRBD1
cdr3_aa: CASSSGQGGSEAFF

j_call: TRBJ2-1
clone_size: few
v_call: TRBV15
d_call: TRBD2
cdr3_aa: CATLSGKAYNEQFF